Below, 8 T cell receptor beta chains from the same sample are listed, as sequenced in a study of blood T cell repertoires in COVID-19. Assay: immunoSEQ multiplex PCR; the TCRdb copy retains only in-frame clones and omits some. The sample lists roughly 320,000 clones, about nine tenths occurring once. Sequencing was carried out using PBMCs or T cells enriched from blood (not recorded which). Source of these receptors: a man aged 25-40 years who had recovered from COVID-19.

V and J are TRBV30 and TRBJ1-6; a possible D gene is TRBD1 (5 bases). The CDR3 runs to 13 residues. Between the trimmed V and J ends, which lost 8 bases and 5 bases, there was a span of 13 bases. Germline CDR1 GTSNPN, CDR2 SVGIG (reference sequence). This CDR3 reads CASRDYDNSPLHF. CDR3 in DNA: TGTGCCAGCCGGGACTATGATAATTCACCCCTCCACTTT.

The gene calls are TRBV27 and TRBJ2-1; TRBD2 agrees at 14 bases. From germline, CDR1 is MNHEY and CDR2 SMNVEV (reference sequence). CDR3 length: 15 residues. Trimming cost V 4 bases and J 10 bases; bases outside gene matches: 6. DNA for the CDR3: TGTGCCAGCAGTTGGGGACTAGCGGGGGCTGGGGAGCAGTTCTTC. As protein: CASSWGLAGAGEQFF.

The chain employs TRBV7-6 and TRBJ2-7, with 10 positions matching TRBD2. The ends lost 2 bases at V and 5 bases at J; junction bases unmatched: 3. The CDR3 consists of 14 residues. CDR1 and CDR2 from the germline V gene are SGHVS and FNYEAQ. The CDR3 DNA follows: TGTGCCAGCAGCTTACTAGCGGGAGCCCACGAGCAGTACTTC. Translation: CASSLLAGAHEQYF.

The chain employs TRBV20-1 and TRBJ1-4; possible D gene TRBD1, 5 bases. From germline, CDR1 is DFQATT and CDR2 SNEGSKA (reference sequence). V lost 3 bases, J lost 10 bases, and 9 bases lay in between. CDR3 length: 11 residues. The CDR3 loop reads CSASGRGKLFF. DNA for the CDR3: TGCAGTGCTAGCGGGAGGGGAAAACTGTTTTTT.

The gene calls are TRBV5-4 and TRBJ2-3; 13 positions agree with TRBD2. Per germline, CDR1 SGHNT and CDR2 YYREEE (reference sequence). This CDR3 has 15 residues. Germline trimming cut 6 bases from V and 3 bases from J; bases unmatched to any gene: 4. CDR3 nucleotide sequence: TGTGCCAGCAAACTAGCGGGAGGGCCTACAGATACGCAGTATTTT. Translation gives CASKLAGGPTDTQYF.

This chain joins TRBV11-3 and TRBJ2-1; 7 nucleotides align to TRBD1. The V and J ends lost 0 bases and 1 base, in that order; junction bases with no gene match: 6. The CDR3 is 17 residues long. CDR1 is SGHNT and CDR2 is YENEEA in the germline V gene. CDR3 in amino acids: CASSLDDRVGSYNEQFF. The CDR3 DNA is TGTGCCAGCAGCTTAGATGACAGGGTAGGATCCTACAATGAGCAGTTCTTC.

Written as DNA, the CDR3 is TGTGCCAGCAGCTTGTACACAGATACGCAGTATTTT. Its translation: CASSLYTDTQYF. V is TRBV7-2 and J is TRBJ2-3; D gene unclear. The CDR3 totals 12 residues. Germline assignment: CDR1 SGHTA and CDR2 FQGNSA. The V and J ends lost 3 bases and 2 bases respectively, with 3 bases between them.

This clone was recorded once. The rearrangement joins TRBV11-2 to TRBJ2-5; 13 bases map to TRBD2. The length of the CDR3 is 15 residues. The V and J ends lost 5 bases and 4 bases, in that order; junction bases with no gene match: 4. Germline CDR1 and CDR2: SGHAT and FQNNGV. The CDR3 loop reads CASSQGLAGAETQYF. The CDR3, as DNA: TGTGCCAGCAGCCAAGGACTAGCGGGAGCAGAGACCCAGTACTTC.